This T cell receptor (beta chain) was obtained from a study of CD8 T cells in Susac syndrome. Trimming removed 10 bases from V and 3 bases from J; junction bases left unmatched: 28. The CDR3 runs 20 residues. Per germline, CDR1 MDHEN and CDR2 SYDVKM. Random hexamers were used to reverse transcribe an amount of roughly 0.5 to 1 ug RNA. TCRdb re-called the immunoSEQ multiplex PCR reads through MiXCR, storing one row per CDR3 protein. The table records around 270,000 distinct CDR3 sequences, 65% to 90% of them present only once. This sequence originates from a human donor with multiple sclerosis. The specimen sequenced was CD8+ T cells from PBMCs. V is TRBV28 and J is TRBJ2-3; 7 nucleotides match TRBD2. CDR3 residues: CATTTPWRENGGGETDTQYF. CDR3 DNA sequence: TGTGCCACCACCACCCCTTGGCGGGAGAACGGAGGCGGTGAGACAGATACGCAGTATTTT. Full variable domain (outside the CDR3, taken from reference TRBV28 and TRBJ2-3): DVKVTQSSRYLVKRTGEKVFLECVQDMDHENMFWYRQDPGLGLRLIYFSYDVKMKEKGDIPEGYSVSREKKERFSLILESASTNQTSMYLCATTTPWRENGGGETDTQYFGPGTRLTVL.